A selection of T cell receptor beta chains follows, all from one sample in a study of blood T cell repertoires in COVID-19. Produced via immunoSEQ multiplex PCR; TCRdb's table is partial and in-frame only. Among fewer than 85,000 clones, less than 85% were seen once, and the ten largest hold 2.5% to 3%. Sequencing input: peripheral blood. These receptors were collected from a human donor with acute or convalescent COVID-19. The donor label of this sample is uncertain. Both conserved end residues are part of each CDR3. D genes are given only for firm matches. Some rows have no size entry. The others give once, few or many, or a class for an expanded clone.

>TRBV3-1/TRBV3-2|few|NA|TRBJ2-3
TGTGCCAGCAGCTCTCGTAATGCCCTACAGGGTCCAGATACGCAGTATTTT
CASSSRNALQGPDTQYF
>TRBV9|NA|TRBD2|TRBJ2-2
TGTGCCAGCAGCAGGACTAGCGGGGGTACCGGGGAGCTGTTTTTT
CASSRTSGGTGELFF
>TRBV6-2/TRBV6-3|NA|TRBD1|TRBJ2-4
TGTGCCAGCAGTACTAGGACAGGGTTTGCCAAAAACATTCAGTACTTC
CASSTRTGFAKNIQYF
>TRBV7-2|NA|NA|TRBJ2-2
TGTGCCAGCAGGAGGCCAGCGAACACCGGGGAGCTGTTTTTT
CASRRPANTGELFF
>TRBV5-6|NA|NA|TRBJ2-5
TGTGCCAGCAGCTTGGGCCCAGGGGATGGGTACCAAGAGACCCAGTACTTC
CASSLGPGDGYQETQYF
>TRBV5-8|NA|TRBD2|TRBJ2-3
TGTGCCAGCAGCCGAGAGCTGTTAGCGGGGAGCCGAGATACGCAGTATTTT
CASSRELLAGSRDTQYF
>TRBV5-1|NA|NA|TRBJ1-1
TGCGCCAGCAGCTTGGATCCGTCGGGGAAGAATGAAGCTTTCTTT
CASSLDPSGKNEAFF
>TRBV5-5|few|TRBD2|TRBJ2-3
TGTGCCAGCAGCTGGGGACTAGCGGGAGAGACAGATACGCAGTATTTT
CASSWGLAGETDTQYF
>TRBV7-2|NA|NA|TRBJ2-2
TGTGCCAGCAGCTTATGGAGGGCCTTTAACACCGGGGAGCTGTTTTTT
CASSLWRAFNTGELFF
>TRBV19|NA|TRBD2|TRBJ2-1
TGTGCCAGTAGTATAGCCCCAGGACTAGCGGGGCCCCTTGGAGCCTACAATGAGCAGTTCTTC
CASSIAPGLAGPLGAYNEQFF
>TRBV6-5|once|TRBD2|TRBJ2-1
TGTGCCAGCAGCCCCGGGACTAGCGGGAGTAATGAGCAGTTCTTC
CASSPGTSGSNEQFF
>TRBV5-1|few|TRBD2|TRBJ2-5
TGCGCCAGCAGCTTGTCGGGGGGGACCTGGGGAGAGACCCAGTACTTC
CASSLSGGTWGETQYF
>TRBV27|NA|NA|TRBJ2-1
TGTGCCAGCAGTTTATACGGGATATACAATGAGCAGTTCTTC
CASSLYGIYNEQFF
>TRBV25-1|few|NA|TRBJ1-2
TGTGCCAGCAGTTGGGGGCCCGAGTATGGCTACACCTTC
CASSWGPEYGYTF
>TRBV28|once|TRBD1|TRBJ2-7
TGTGCCAGCAGTCGAACAGGGGGCCCCTACGAGCAGTACTTC
CASSRTGGPYEQYF
>TRBV11-2|NA|TRBD1|TRBJ2-1
TGTGCCAGCAGCACCGGGACAGGGAATGAGCAGTTCTTC
CASSTGTGNEQFF
>TRBV30|NA|NA|TRBJ1-1
TGTGCCGGGGGGAGGGACTCGAACACTGAAGCTTTCTTT
CAGGRDSNTEAFF
>TRBV6-2/TRBV6-3|NA|NA|TRBJ1-6
TGTGCCAGCAGTTACTCGATTCGCGGGAGCTCCTATAATTCACCCCTCCACTTT
CASSYSIRGSSYNSPLHF
>TRBV19|NA|NA|TRBJ2-5
TGTGCCAGTAGTATACAGCGGTGGGAGACCCAGTACTTC
CASSIQRWETQYF
>TRBV3-1/TRBV3-2|NA|TRBD2|TRBJ2-1
TGTGCCAGCAGCCAAGAGTTCAGACTAGCGGGAGGGTCCAATGAGCAGTTCTTC
CASSQEFRLAGGSNEQFF
>TRBV6-6|few|TRBD1|TRBJ1-5
TGTGCCAGCAGTAGACAGGGGAGTCAGCCCCAGCATTTT
CASSRQGSQPQHF
>TRBV7-2|NA|NA|TRBJ1-1
TGTGCCAGCAGCTTAGGGCAAATGAACACTGAAGCTTTCTTT
CASSLGQMNTEAFF
>TRBV10-3|NA|TRBD1|TRBJ1-3
TGTGCCACCCTCGACAGGGCTGGAAACACCATATATTTT
CATLDRAGNTIYF
>TRBV5-1|NA|NA|TRBJ1-3
TGCGCCAGCAGCCCGGCGGGACCCGGAAACACCATATATTTT
CASSPAGPGNTIYF
>TRBV5-1|NA|TRBD1|TRBJ1-2
TGCGCCAGCAGGTGGGGACTGGACAGGGGCTTCAGCGGCTACACCTTC
CASRWGLDRGFSGYTF
>TRBV2|NA|TRBD1|TRBJ1-2
TGTGCCAGCACGGGTATCAGGGGGCGCGACTATGGCTACACCTTC
CASTGIRGRDYGYTF
>TRBV6-5|NA|NA|TRBJ2-7
TGTGCCAGCATGGCAGACTCCTACGAGCAGTACTTC
CASMADSYEQYF
>TRBV11-3|NA|NA|TRBJ2-2
TGTGCCAGCAGCTTAGATGGAGACGGGGAGCTGTTTTTT
CASSLDGDGELFF
>TRBV7-2|NA|NA|TRBJ2-6
TGTGCCAGCAGCTCCTTCTCTGGGGCCAACGTCCTGACTTTC
CASSSFSGANVLTF
>TRBV5-4|NA|NA|TRBJ2-1
TGTGCCAGCAGCTTTAATCAGCGCTATGAGCAGTTCTTC
CASSFNQRYEQFF
>TRBV6-6|NA|TRBD1|TRBJ2-1
TGTGCCAGCAGTCCACCCCTCCGGACAGGGGGCCTTTACAATGAGCAGTTCTTC
CASSPPLRTGGLYNEQFF
>TRBV12-3/TRBV12-4|NA|NA|TRBJ1-3
TGTGCCAGCACCCGGGATACTGGAAACACCATATATTTT
CASTRDTGNTIYF
>TRBV19|NA|NA|TRBJ2-6
TGTGCCAGTAGTATGAGGTTCGGGGCCAACGTCCTGACTTTC
CASSMRFGANVLTF
>TRBV7-2|NA|TRBD1|TRBJ1-1
TGTGCCAGCAGCTTAGCCCCCCGGGGGACAGGGGGCGCAGGTACTGAAGCTTTCTTT
CASSLAPRGTGGAGTEAFF
>TRBV6-4|NA|NA|TRBJ2-1
TGTGCCAGCAGCGCGGAGATCTACAATGAGCAGTTCTTC
CASSAEIYNEQFF
>TRBV19|NA|TRBD2|TRBJ2-1
TGTGCCAGTAGTCGTTCCAGCGGGAATTACAATGAGCAGTTCTTC
CASSRSSGNYNEQFF
>TRBV6-2/TRBV6-3|NA|TRBD2|TRBJ2-1
TGTGCCAGCAGTACCGGGCAGTTCCTAGCGGGGGCTCGAAATGAGCAGTTCTTC
CASSTGQFLAGARNEQFF
>TRBV11-2|NA|TRBD2|TRBJ2-3
TGTGCCAGCAGCTTAAGCAGCGGGGGGGGTTACACAGATACGCAGTATTTT
CASSLSSGGGYTDTQYF
>TRBV5-1|NA|NA|TRBJ1-6
TGCGCCAGCAGCTTGGGGGCAGTATCCTCACCCCTCCACTTT
CASSLGAVSSPLHF
>TRBV12-3/TRBV12-4|few|TRBD1|TRBJ2-1
TGTGCCACCCGGACAGGACAAAGGAATGAGCAGTTCTTC
CATRTGQRNEQFF
>TRBV16|NA|NA|TRBJ2-1
TGTGCCAGCAGCCAATCGAAGGGGTACAATGAGCAGTTCTTC
CASSQSKGYNEQFF
>TRBV5-1|few|NA|TRBJ1-2
TGCGCCAGCAGCTTGGAGGTCGGGAGCGACTACACCTTC
CASSLEVGSDYTF
>TRBV4-1|NA|NA|TRBJ1-2
TGCGCCAGCAGCCAAGGCGTCTCAGGGAATAACTATGGCTACACCTTC
CASSQGVSGNNYGYTF
>TRBV13|NA|TRBD2|TRBJ2-3
TGTGCCAGCAGCGCCCAGGGCCTAGCGGGGGCCCAACTCCATTTGGATACGCAGTATTTT
CASSAQGLAGAQLHLDTQYF
>TRBV5-1|NA|NA|TRBJ2-1
TGCGCCAGCAGCATTGGAATGGCGGGTTATGAGCAGTTCTTC
CASSIGMAGYEQFF
>TRBV29-1|NA|NA|TRBJ1-4
TGCAGCGTTGGGACACAGAATGAAAAACTGTTTTTT
CSVGTQNEKLFF
>TRBV7-2|once|TRBD2|TRBJ2-5
TGTGCCAGCAGCTACCAGGGCGGGGGTGTAGAGACCCAGTACTTC
CASSYQGGGVETQYF
>TRBV30|few|NA|TRBJ2-4
TGTGCCTGGAGTGTCGGGAGAGCATACATTCAGTACTTC
CAWSVGRAYIQYF
>TRBV5-1|NA|TRBD2|TRBJ2-7
TGCGCCAGCAGCTTGACTAGCGGGATGTTCTACGAGCAGTACTTC
CASSLTSGMFYEQYF
>TRBV6-5|NA|TRBD2|TRBJ2-5
TGTGCCAGCAGGGATAGCGGGGGACTAGAGACCCAGTACTTC
CASRDSGGLETQYF
>TRBV5-5|NA|TRBD2|TRBJ2-1
TGTGCCAGCAGCTTTATAGCGGGAGAGGGGAATGAGCAGTTCTTC
CASSFIAGEGNEQFF
>TRBV6-6|NA|NA|TRBJ2-5
TGTGCCAGCAGGGGGTTGGGGGGACGGGAGACCCAGTACTTC
CASRGLGGRETQYF
>TRBV28|few|NA|TRBJ1-2
TGTGCCAGTTCCGGGACACTATTAGACGGCTACACCTTC
CASSGTLLDGYTF
>TRBV28|NA|NA|TRBJ2-3
TGTGCCAGCACCTTCGGCACTACGAGCACAGATACGCAGTATTTT
CASTFGTTSTDTQYF
>TRBV27|NA|TRBD2|TRBJ2-3
TGTGCCAGCAGGACACTAGCGGGGGGCACAGATACGCAGTATTTT
CASRTLAGGTDTQYF
>TRBV18|once|TRBD1|TRBJ2-5
TGTGCCAGCTCACCATTGGACAGGGGGAATCAAGAGACCCAGTACTTC
CASSPLDRGNQETQYF
>TRBV6-2/TRBV6-3|few|TRBD2|TRBJ2-2
TGTGCCAGCAGTTACCCCAGCGGGAGGGCTGGCACCGGGGAGCTGTTTTTT
CASSYPSGRAGTGELFF
>TRBV5-1|NA|TRBD2|TRBJ2-2
TGCGCCAGCAGCCGGGGGGATAAGGTTAGCACCGGGGAGCTGTTTTTT
CASSRGDKVSTGELFF
>TRBV4-2|NA|NA|TRBJ2-3
TGTGCCAGCAGCCAAGAGGCTAGCTATAGCACAGATACGCAGTATTTT
CASSQEASYSTDTQYF
>TRBV7-2|NA|NA|TRBJ2-2
TGTGCCAGCAGTCTTAGGACGCGGGGAACCGGGGAGCTGTTTTTT
CASSLRTRGTGELFF